Following are 2 T cell receptor beta chains from one sample sequenced in a study of T cells and Merkel cell carcinoma outcomes. The method was immunoSEQ multiplex PCR; TCRdb's version includes in-frame clones alone and lacks a portion of them. The table records about 15,000 clones, 80% to 95% of them present only once. What was sequenced was tumor tissue from Merkel cell carcinoma. All receptors derive from a human donor with Merkel cell carcinoma.

In regard to this clone: The junction differs from germline at one of its ends, possibly a read error. The CDR3 DNA sequence: TGTACCAGCAGTTTGGGGCCACCCCCTTATAGCAATCAGCCCCAGCATTTT. Translated, it gives CTSSLGPPPYSNQPQHF. The chain combines TRBV27 with TRBJ1-5; D is possibly TRBD1 (5 bases). Germline V gene data show CDR1 as MNHEY and CDR2 as SMNVEV (reference sequence). The CDR3 is made up of 17 amino acids.

The chain couples TRBV7-9 to TRBJ2-1; D assignment may be TRBD1 or TRBD2 (5 bases each). The V gene lost 0 bases and the J gene lost 0 bases, with 12 bases spanning the gap. The germline CDR1 and CDR2 sequences are SEHNR and FQNEAQ (reference sequence). This CDR3 has 17 amino acids. The CDR3 coding sequence is TGTGCCAGCAGCTTAGCGAGGGACCAAAGCTCCTACAATGAGCAGTTCTTC. Residues: CASSLARDQSSYNEQFF. Supplemented by reference TRBV7-9 and TRBJ2-1, the full variable domain reads DTGVSQNPRHKITKRGQNVTFRCDPISEHNRLYWYRQTLGQGPEFLTYFQNEAQLEKSRLLSDRFSAERPKGSFSTLEIQRTEQGDSAMYLCASSLARDQSSYNEQFFGPGTRLTVL.